This T cell receptor beta chain was obtained from a study of T cells after yellow fever vaccination. Study-wide context: Fractions containing few cells were prepared with SMART-Seq v4 Ultra Low Input.

Overall study findings and caveats: Only a small proportion of the clonotypes turned up in both the CD4 and the CD8 compartments, likely arising from convergent recombination. Reappearance after the booster was observed for most primary-vaccination clones (about 95% CD4, about 91% CD8).

With respect to this clonotype: Its antigen is not known.

TCRdb reprocessed the 5' RACE reads with MiXCR, giving one entry per CDR3 protein. Of 180,000 or so distinct CDR3 sequences in the sample, more than 9.5% were seen once. Germline CDR1 is LGHNA and CDR2 is YNFKEQ. With V trimmed by 0 bases and J by 4 bases, 5 bases remained unmatched. The CDR3 is made up of 16 amino acids. The sequence derives from a man aged 18-30 years who received the YFV17D yellow fever vaccine. This chain uses TRBV4-2 with TRBJ2-3; 9 bases are a match to TRBD2. The input for sequencing was CD8+ T cells sorted from PBMCs, taken 15 days after the yellow fever booster vaccination. CDR3 DNA: TGTGCCAGCAGCCAAGATCGGCGGGGGGGCCCAGATACGCAGTATTTT. Translating gives CASSQDRRGGPDTQYF.